This T cell receptor beta chain was obtained from a study of monozygotic twins with inflammatory bowel disease. Study-level points and caveats: IBD patients carried less diverse TCRbeta repertoires (inverse Simpson) than healthy co-twins. Clonotype sharing was lower in IBD patients than healthy twins, most markedly with disease activity.

TCRdb reprocessed the 5' RACE reads and keeps a single row for each CDR3 protein, giving no DNA. The listing records 350,000 to 500,000 distinct CDR3 sequences. It was from whole blood, with no T cell sorting, that total RNA was isolated. Germline V CDR1 and CDR2: SGHRS, YFSETQ. The CDR3 covers 15 residues. Points on this clonotype: Its antigen is currently unknown.

The sequenced sample was blood. This TCR came from a human donor with ulcerative colitis or Crohn's disease, or a healthy co-twin of an affected twin (not recorded which). The chain recombines TRBV5-1 with TRBJ2-7. CDR3: CASSLALDRSYEQYF.